This is a list of T cell receptor beta chains from one sample in a study of T cell responses to AZD1222 COVID-19 vaccine. Only in-frame clones appear in the TCRdb table, and some are missing; sequencing was by immunoSEQ multiplex PCR. The sample includes 95,000 or so clones, roughly 89% seen only once; the top ten take about 2.8%. The material sequenced was peripheral blood, taken on day 0 of MenACWY control vaccination. These receptors all come from an adult in good health. Each CDR3 is given with its conserved first and last residue. Fields, in order: D gene, clone size, J gene, V gene, CDR3 protein, CDR3 DNA. The D gene is left open where the match is weak. Where a row states a size, it is once, few, many or the class of an expanded clone; other rows omit it.

D: TRBD2; size: NA; J: TRBJ2-1; V: TRBV29-1; CDR3: CSVEVAGGYEQFF; DNA: TGCAGCGTTGAGGTAGCGGGGGGGTATGAGCAGTTCTTC
D: NA; size: NA; J: TRBJ1-2; V: TRBV5-8; CDR3: CASSLVFYGYTF; DNA: TGTGCCAGCAGCTTGGTTTTCTACGGCTACACCTTC
D: NA; size: NA; J: TRBJ1-4; V: TRBV4-2; CDR3: CASSPNGGEKLFF; DNA: TGTGCCAGCAGCCCAAACGGGGGCGAAAAACTGTTTTTT
D: TRBD1; size: NA; J: TRBJ2-7; V: TRBV30; CDR3: CAWSPTGGGEQYF; DNA: TGTGCCTGGAGTCCTACAGGGGGCGGAGAGCAGTACTTC
D: NA; size: NA; J: TRBJ2-2; V: TRBV10-1; CDR3: CASSAGSANTGELFF; DNA: TGCGCCAGCAGTGCGGGCAGCGCGAACACCGGGGAGCTGTTTTTT
D: TRBD1; size: NA; J: TRBJ1-2; V: TRBV4-1; CDR3: CASREQGNYGYTF; DNA: TGCGCCAGCAGAGAACAGGGGAACTATGGCTACACCTTC
D: TRBD2; size: NA; J: TRBJ2-3; V: TRBV2; CDR3: CASSETSGTDTQYF; DNA: TGTGCCAGCAGTGAGACTAGCGGCACAGATACGCAGTATTTT
D: TRBD2; size: NA; J: TRBJ2-1; V: TRBV6-5; CDR3: CASTRGRGGDEQFF; DNA: TGTGCCAGCACCCGAGGGAGGGGCGGCGATGAGCAGTTCTTC
D: NA; size: NA; J: TRBJ1-1; V: TRBV3-1/TRBV3-2; CDR3: CASSLGDGQAFF; DNA: TGTGCCAGCAGCCTAGGGGACGGGCAAGCTTTCTTT
D: NA; size: NA; J: TRBJ2-1; V: TRBV19; CDR3: CASSKVGVDEQFF; DNA: TGTGCCAGTAGTAAGGTAGGGGTCGATGAGCAGTTCTTC
D: NA; size: NA; J: TRBJ2-7; V: TRBV5-6; CDR3: CASSSITRIRDEQYF; DNA: TGTGCCAGCAGCTCCATAACCAGGATCCGGGACGAGCAGTACTTC
D: NA; size: NA; J: TRBJ1-1; V: TRBV11-2; CDR3: CASSLIIRNTEAFF; DNA: TGTGCCAGCAGCTTAATCATACGGAACACTGAAGCTTTCTTT
D: TRBD1; size: once; J: TRBJ1-4; V: TRBV15; CDR3: CATSRDPGDRGEKLFF; DNA: TGTGCCACCAGCAGAGATCCCGGAGACAGGGGTGAAAAACTGTTTTTT
D: NA; size: NA; J: TRBJ1-4; V: TRBV5-1; CDR3: CASSAGAGAPAINEKLFF; DNA: TGCGCCAGCAGCGCGGGGGCAGGGGCCCCGGCCATTAATGAAAAACTGTTTTTT
D: TRBD2; size: NA; J: TRBJ2-1; V: TRBV29-1; CDR3: CSVEFLAGGYNEQFF; DNA: TGCAGCGTTGAATTCCTAGCGGGGGGGTACAATGAGCAGTTCTTC
D: NA; size: NA; J: TRBJ2-3; V: TRBV15; CDR3: CATSSTGGGDTQYF; DNA: TGTGCCACCAGCAGTACGGGGGGCGGGGATACGCAGTATTTT
D: NA; size: few; J: TRBJ1-2; V: TRBV6-2/TRBV6-3; CDR3: CASSYSFESGYTF; DNA: TGTGCCAGCAGTTACTCGTTTGAATCTGGCTACACCTTC
D: NA; size: NA; J: TRBJ1-2; V: TRBV2; CDR3: CASSGTDYGYTF; DNA: TGTGCCAGCAGTGGGACGGATTATGGCTACACCTTC
D: NA; size: once; J: TRBJ1-2; V: TRBV20-1; CDR3: CSAKGQGYTF; DNA: TGCAGTGCTAAAGGACAGGGCTACACCTTC
D: NA; size: once; J: TRBJ1-1; V: TRBV3-1/TRBV3-2; CDR3: CASSQGSTGAFF; DNA: TGTGCCAGCAGCCAAGGGTCCACCGGGGCTTTCTTT
D: TRBD1; size: NA; J: TRBJ2-1; V: TRBV5-4; CDR3: CASRPGQGAYNEQFF; DNA: TGTGCCAGCAGACCTGGACAGGGGGCTTACAATGAGCAGTTCTTC
D: NA; size: NA; J: TRBJ2-2; V: TRBV5-1; CDR3: CASTGMGANTGELFF; DNA: TGCGCCAGCACCGGGATGGGGGCGAACACCGGGGAGCTGTTTTTT
D: NA; size: NA; J: TRBJ2-5; V: TRBV7-3; CDR3: CASSPNGGRETQYF; DNA: TGTGCCAGCAGCCCAAACGGGGGCCGGGAGACCCAGTACTTC
D: NA; size: NA; J: TRBJ2-7; V: TRBV4-1; CDR3: CASSQGRGTYEQYF; DNA: TGCGCCAGCAGCCAAGGCCGGGGTACCTACGAGCAGTACTTC
D: TRBD2; size: NA; J: TRBJ2-3; V: TRBV6-2/TRBV6-3; CDR3: CASSYSMDTAGGLSDTQYF; DNA: TGTGCCAGCAGTTACTCGATGGATACTGCGGGGGGCCTTTCAGATACGCAGTATTTT
D: TRBD1; size: NA; J: TRBJ1-2; V: TRBV6-2/TRBV6-3; CDR3: CASSYSGTDGYTF; DNA: TGTGCCAGCAGTTACTCGGGGACAGATGGCTACACCTTC
D: NA; size: NA; J: TRBJ1-1; V: TRBV7-8; CDR3: CASSFRLENTEAFF; DNA: TGTGCCAGCAGCTTTAGGTTGGAGAACACTGAAGCTTTCTTT
D: NA; size: NA; J: TRBJ2-6; V: TRBV5-6; CDR3: CASSLDSLVANVLTF; DNA: TGTGCCAGCAGCTTGGACTCCCTTGTCGCCAACGTCCTGACTTTC
D: NA; size: NA; J: TRBJ1-2; V: TRBV23-1; CDR3: CASRHGRNYGYTF; DNA: TGCGCCAGCAGGCACGGACGGAACTATGGCTACACCTTC
D: TRBD1; size: NA; J: TRBJ1-4; V: TRBV15; CDR3: CATRGLRGQNEKLFF; DNA: TGTGCCACCAGGGGTTTACGGGGACAGAATGAAAAACTGTTTTTT
D: NA; size: NA; J: TRBJ2-3; V: TRBV6-2/TRBV6-3; CDR3: CASSPRYYTDTQYF; DNA: TGTGCCAGCAGCCCTCGATACTACACAGATACGCAGTATTTT
D: TRBD1; size: NA; J: TRBJ1-1; V: TRBV6-5; CDR3: CASTRTRGVNTEAFF; DNA: TGTGCCAGCACCCGAACCAGGGGGGTGAACACTGAAGCTTTCTTT
D: NA; size: NA; J: TRBJ2-7; V: TRBV6-6; CDR3: CASSQTVLMDEQYF; DNA: TGTGCCAGCAGCCAGACGGTCCTGATGGACGAGCAGTACTTC